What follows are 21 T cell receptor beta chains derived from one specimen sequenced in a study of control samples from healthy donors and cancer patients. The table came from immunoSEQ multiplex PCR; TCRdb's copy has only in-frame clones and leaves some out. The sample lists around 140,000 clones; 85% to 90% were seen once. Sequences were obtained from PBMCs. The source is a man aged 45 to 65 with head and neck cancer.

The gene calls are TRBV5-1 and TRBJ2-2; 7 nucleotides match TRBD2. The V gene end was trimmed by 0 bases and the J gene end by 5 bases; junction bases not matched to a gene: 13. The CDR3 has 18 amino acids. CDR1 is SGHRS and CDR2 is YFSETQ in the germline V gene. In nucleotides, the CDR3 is TGCGCCAGCAGCTTGGAGAACTACCCCCCCGGGGGGACCGGGGAGCTGTTTTTT. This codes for CASSLENYPPGGTGELFF.

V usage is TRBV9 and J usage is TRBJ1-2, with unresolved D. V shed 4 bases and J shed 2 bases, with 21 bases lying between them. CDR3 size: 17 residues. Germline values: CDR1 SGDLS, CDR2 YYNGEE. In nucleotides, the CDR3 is TGTGCCAGCAGCCCCCCACTCGGGATTTTGGCCAACTATGGCTACACCTTC. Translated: CASSPPLGILANYGYTF.

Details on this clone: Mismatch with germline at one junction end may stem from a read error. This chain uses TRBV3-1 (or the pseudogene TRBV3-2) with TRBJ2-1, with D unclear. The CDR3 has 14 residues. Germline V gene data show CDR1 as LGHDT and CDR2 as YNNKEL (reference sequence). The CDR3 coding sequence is TGTGCCAGCAGCCAAGAGATCTTCTACAATGATCAGTTCTTC. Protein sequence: CASSQEIFYNDQFF.

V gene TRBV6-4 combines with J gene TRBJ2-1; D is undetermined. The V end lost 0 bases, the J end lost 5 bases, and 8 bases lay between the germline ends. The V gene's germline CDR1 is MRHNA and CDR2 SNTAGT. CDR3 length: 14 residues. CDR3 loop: CASSDSLEHNEQFF. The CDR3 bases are TGTGCCAGCAGTGACTCGCTCGAACACAATGAGCAGTTCTTC.

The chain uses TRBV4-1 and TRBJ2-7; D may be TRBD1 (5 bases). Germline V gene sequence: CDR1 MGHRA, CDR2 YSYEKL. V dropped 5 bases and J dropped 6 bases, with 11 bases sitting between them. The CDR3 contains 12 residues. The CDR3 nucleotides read TGCGCCAGCAGCATAGGGGAATCCGAGCAGTACTTC. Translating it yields CASSIGESEQYF.

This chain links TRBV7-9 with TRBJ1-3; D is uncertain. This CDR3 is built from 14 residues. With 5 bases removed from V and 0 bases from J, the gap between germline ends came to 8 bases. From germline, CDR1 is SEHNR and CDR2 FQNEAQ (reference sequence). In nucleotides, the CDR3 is TGTGCCAGCAGCCTGATAAGCTCTGGAAACACCATATATTTT. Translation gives CASSLISSGNTIYF.

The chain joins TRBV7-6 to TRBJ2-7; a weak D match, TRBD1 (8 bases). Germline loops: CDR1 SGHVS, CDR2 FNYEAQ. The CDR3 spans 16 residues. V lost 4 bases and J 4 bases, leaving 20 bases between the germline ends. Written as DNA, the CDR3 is TGTGCCAGCAGCTCATACCAGGGGGCGCGGGGGTACGAGCAGTACTTC. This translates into CASSSYQGARGYEQYF.

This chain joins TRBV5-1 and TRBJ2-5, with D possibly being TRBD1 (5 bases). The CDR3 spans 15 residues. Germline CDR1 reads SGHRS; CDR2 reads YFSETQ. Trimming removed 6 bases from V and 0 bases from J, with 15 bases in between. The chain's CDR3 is CASKMLGQHQETQYF. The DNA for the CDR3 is TGCGCCAGCAAAATGCTGGGGCAGCACCAAGAGACCCAGTACTTC.

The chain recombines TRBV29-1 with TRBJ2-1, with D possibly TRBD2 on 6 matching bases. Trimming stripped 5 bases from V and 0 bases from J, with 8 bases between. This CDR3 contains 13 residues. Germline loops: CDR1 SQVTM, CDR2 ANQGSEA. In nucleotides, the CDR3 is TGCAGCGTTTACGGGAGCTCCTACAATGAGCAGTTCTTC. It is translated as CSVYGSSYNEQFF.

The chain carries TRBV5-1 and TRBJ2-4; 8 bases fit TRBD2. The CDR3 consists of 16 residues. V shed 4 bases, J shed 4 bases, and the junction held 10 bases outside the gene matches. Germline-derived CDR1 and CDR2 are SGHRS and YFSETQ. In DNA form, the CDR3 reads TGCGCCAGCAGCCCCGGTGCGGGGGGCGGGAAAAACATTCAGTACTTC. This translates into CASSPGAGGGKNIQYF.

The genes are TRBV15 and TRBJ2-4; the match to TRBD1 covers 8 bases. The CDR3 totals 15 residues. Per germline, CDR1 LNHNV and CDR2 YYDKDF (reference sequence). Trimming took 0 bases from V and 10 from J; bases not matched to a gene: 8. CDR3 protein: CATSREGQEVPIQYF. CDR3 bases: TGTGCCACCAGCAGAGAGGGACAGGAGGTCCCAATTCAGTACTTC. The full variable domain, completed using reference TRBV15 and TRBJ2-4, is DAMVIQNPRYQVTQFGKPVTLSCSQTLNHNVMYWYQQKSSQAPKLLFHYYDKDFNNEADTPDNFQSRRPNTSFCFLDIRSPGLGDTAMYLCATSREGQEVPIQYFGAGTRLSVL.

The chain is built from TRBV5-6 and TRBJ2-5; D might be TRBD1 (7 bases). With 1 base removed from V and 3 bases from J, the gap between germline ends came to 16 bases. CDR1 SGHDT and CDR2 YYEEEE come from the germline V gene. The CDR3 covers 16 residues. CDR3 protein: CASSLSSRGQKETQYF. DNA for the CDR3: TGTGCCAGCAGCTTGAGCTCGCGGGGACAGAAAGAGACCCAGTACTTC.

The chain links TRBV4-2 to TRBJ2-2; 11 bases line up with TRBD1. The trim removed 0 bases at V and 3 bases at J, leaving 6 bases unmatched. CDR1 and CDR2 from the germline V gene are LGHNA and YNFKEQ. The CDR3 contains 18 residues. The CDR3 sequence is CASSQDTDRGRYTGELFF. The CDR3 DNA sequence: TGTGCCAGCAGCCAAGATACGGACAGGGGGCGATACACCGGGGAGCTGTTTTTT.

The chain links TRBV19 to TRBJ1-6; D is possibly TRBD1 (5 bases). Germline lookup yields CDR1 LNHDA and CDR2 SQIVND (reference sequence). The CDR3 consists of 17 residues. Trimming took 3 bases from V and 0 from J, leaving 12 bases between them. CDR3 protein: CASSIETGSSYNSPLHF. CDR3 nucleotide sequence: TGTGCCAGTAGTATTGAAACAGGAAGCTCCTATAATTCACCCCTCCACTTT.

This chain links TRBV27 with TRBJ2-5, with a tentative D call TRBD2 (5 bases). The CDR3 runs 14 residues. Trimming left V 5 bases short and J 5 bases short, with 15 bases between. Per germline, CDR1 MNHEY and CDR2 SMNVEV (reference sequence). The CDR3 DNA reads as TGTGCCAGCAGTCCAATTGGAGGTTGGGAGACCCAGTACTTC. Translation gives CASSPIGGWETQYF.

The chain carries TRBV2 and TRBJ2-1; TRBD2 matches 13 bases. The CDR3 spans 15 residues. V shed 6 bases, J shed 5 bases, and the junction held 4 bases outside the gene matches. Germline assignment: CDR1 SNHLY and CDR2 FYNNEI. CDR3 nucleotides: TGTGCCAGCAGCGTAGGACTAGCGGGGGACAATGAGCAGTTCTTC. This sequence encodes CASSVGLAGDNEQFF.

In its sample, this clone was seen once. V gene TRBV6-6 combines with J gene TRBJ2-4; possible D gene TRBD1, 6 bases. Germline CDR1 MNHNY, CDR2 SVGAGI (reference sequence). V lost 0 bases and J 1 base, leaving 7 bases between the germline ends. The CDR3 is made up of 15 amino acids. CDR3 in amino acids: CASSYSRGAKNIQYF. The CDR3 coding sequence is TGTGCCAGCAGTTACTCAAGGGGGGCCAAAAACATTCAGTACTTC.

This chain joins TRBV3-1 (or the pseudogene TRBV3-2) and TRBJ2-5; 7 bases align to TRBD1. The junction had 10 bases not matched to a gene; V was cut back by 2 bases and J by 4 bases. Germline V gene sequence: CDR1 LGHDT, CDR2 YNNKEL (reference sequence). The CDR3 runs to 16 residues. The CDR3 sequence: CASSQPRTGRRETQYF. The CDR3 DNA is TGTGCCAGCAGCCAACCTCGGACAGGTCGTAGAGAGACCCAGTACTTC.

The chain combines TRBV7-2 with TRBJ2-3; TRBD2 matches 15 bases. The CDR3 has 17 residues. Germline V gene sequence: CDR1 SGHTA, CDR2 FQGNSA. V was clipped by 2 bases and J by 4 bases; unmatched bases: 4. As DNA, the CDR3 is TGTGCCAGCAGCTTATCCGGACTAGCGGGAGGGCCAGATACGCAGTATTTT. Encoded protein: CASSLSGLAGGPDTQYF.

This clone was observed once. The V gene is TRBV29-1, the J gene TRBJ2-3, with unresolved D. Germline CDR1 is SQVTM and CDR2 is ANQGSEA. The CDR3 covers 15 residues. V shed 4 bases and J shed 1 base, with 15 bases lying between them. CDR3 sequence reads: CSVVFGLPGTDTQYF. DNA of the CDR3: TGCAGCGTTGTATTCGGGCTGCCGGGCACAGATACGCAGTATTTT.

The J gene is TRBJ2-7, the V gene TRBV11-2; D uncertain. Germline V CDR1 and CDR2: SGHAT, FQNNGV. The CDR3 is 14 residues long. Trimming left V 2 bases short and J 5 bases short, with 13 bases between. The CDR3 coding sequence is TGTGCCAGCAGCTTACTAGACTTAGTGGACGAGCAGTACTTC. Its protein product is CASSLLDLVDEQYF.